The 20 T cell receptor beta chains below were found in one sample sequenced in a study of T-cell memory formation after mild COVID-19. TCRdb re-called the 5' RACE reads with MiXCR, one entry per CDR3 protein. Of fewer than 350,000 distinct CDR3 sequences listed, around a sixth are singletons. The sequenced sample consisted of PBMCs or a T cell subset sorted from them (not recorded which). The receptors shown here come from a man aged 18 to 30 who had mild COVID-19 (a few samples of this study predate the infection). Cell type and time point are not known.

In this sample, this clonotype turned up a few times. The rearrangement links TRBV7-9 to TRBJ2-2, with D uncertain. The CDR3 contains 14 residues. The V gene lost 2 bases and the J gene lost 1 base, with 5 bases spanning the gap. Germline-derived CDR1 and CDR2 are SEHNR and FQNEAQ (reference sequence). CDR3 loop: CASSLTENTGELFF. The CDR3 DNA is TGTGCCAGCAGCTTAACCGAGAACACCGGGGAGCTGTTTTTT.

This clonotype has just a few counts. V and J are TRBV4-2 and TRBJ2-3; no clear D gene. V lost 1 base and J lost 2, with 10 bases in between. Germline CDR1 reads LGHNA; CDR2 reads YNFKEQ. The CDR3 covers 15 residues. This CDR3 is CASSQGTQSTDTQYF. CDR3 in DNA: TGTGCCAGCAGCCAAGGGACCCAGTCCACAGATACGCAGTATTTT.

The rearrangement joins TRBV11-2 to TRBJ2-1, with 13 bases aligning to TRBD2. Per the germline V gene, CDR1 is SGHAT and CDR2 is FQNNGV. V gave up 5 bases and J gave up 10 bases; unmatched junction bases: 11. The CDR3 has 16 residues. CDR3 residues: CASSPRRTSGGGEQFF. The CDR3 nucleotides are TGTGCCAGCAGCCCCCGACGGACTAGCGGGGGAGGGGAGCAGTTCTTC. The full variable domain, its missing parts supplied by reference TRBV11-2 and TRBJ2-1, is EAGVAQSPRYKIIEKRQSVAFWCNPISGHATLYWYQQILGQGPKLLIQFQNNGVVDDSQLPKDRFSAERLKGVDSTLKIQPAKLEDSAVYLCASSPRRTSGGGEQFFGPGTRLTVL.

Details on this clonotype: It may be a read error: a sequence one base away is much more abundant. The chain has TRBV7-9 and TRBJ1-2; 9 positions agree with TRBD1. Germline trimming cut 4 bases from V and 7 bases from J; bases unmatched to any gene: 4. Per the germline V gene, CDR1 is SEHNR and CDR2 is FQNEAQ (reference sequence). The CDR3 runs 13 residues. In DNA form, the CDR3 reads TGTGCCAGCAGCTCGGGGACAGGGACTGGCTACACCTTC. As protein: CASSSGTGTGYTF.

This clonotype has only a few counts. The chain combines TRBV9 with TRBJ2-1, with D tentatively TRBD2 (7 bases). Germline CDR1 is SGDLS and CDR2 is YYNGEE. The CDR3 has 17 residues. The V end lost 0 bases, the J end lost 6 bases, and 19 bases lay between the germline ends. The CDR3 reads CASSVAWGGNRINEQFF. The CDR3 DNA reads TGTGCCAGCAGCGTAGCTTGGGGGGGCAATAGAATCAATGAGCAGTTCTTC.

This clonotype was detected a few times. The rearrangement joins TRBV5-1 to TRBJ2-3; no firm D call. Trimming removed 0 bases at V and 3 bases at J, with 8 bases between. This CDR3 is built from 14 residues. Germline loops: CDR1 SGHRS, CDR2 YFSETQ. CDR3 nucleotides: TGCGCCAGCAGCTTGGACGAGGCTACAGATACGCAGTATTTT. Translating it yields CASSLDEATDTQYF. Full variable domain (remainder filled in from reference TRBV5-1 and TRBJ2-3): KAGVTQTPRYLIKTRGQQVTLSCSPISGHRSVSWYQQTPGQGLQFLFEYFSETQRNKGNFPGRFSGRQFSNSRSEMNVSTLELGDSALYLCASSLDEATDTQYFGPGTRLTVL.

The chain recombines TRBV5-1 with TRBJ2-5, with a tentative D call TRBD2 (5 bases). The CDR3 sequence is 15 residues long. Between the trimmed V and J ends, which lost 0 bases and 2 bases, there was a span of 11 bases. The germline V gene has CDR1 SGHRS and CDR2 YFSETQ. The CDR3 reads CASSLAGEPQETQYF. The CDR3, as DNA: TGCGCCAGCAGCTTGGCCGGGGAACCACAAGAGACCCAGTACTTC.

The table lists this clonotype with many counts. The genes are TRBV4-2 and TRBJ1-6; TRBD1 matches 7 bases. This CDR3 is 16 amino acids long. Unmatched junction bases numbered 10, after V lost 2 bases and J lost 9 bases. CDR1 and CDR2 from the germline V gene are LGHNA and YNFKEQ. CDR3 DNA: TGTGCCAGCAGCCAATTGGGACAGCTGTCTAGTTCACCCCTCCACTTT. Protein product: CASSQLGQLSSSPLHF.

This clonotype was detected only a few times. The chain recombines TRBV4-3 with TRBJ2-1; perhaps TRBD2 as D (5 bases). Per germline, CDR1 LGHNA and CDR2 YSLEER. The CDR3 length is 14 residues. V was pared by 0 bases and J by 9 bases, with 12 bases between. Here the CDR3 reads CASSQDRGWGEQFF. The CDR3 coding sequence is TGCGCCAGCAGCCAAGATCGAGGGTGGGGTGAGCAGTTCTTC.

This clonotype was seen repeatedly, ten times or more. The rearrangement uses TRBV5-1 and TRBJ2-7; 11 positions match TRBD1. Germline trimming cut 2 bases from V and 7 bases from J; bases unmatched to any gene: 14. This CDR3 spans 17 amino acids. CDR1 and CDR2 (germline): SGHRS, YFSETQ. In nucleotides, the CDR3 is TGCGCCAGCAGCTTCACCCGCAGGACAGGGGGCAGAGAGGAGCAGTACTTC. Its protein product is CASSFTRRTGGREEQYF.

This clonotype was recorded many times. J is TRBJ2-5 and V is TRBV20-1, with 9 bases aligning to TRBD2. The CDR3 sequence is 13 residues long. CDR1 is DFQATT and CDR2 is SNEGSKA in the germline V gene (reference sequence). After removal of 2 bases from V and 3 bases from J, the junction contained 1 base not matched to a gene. DNA of the CDR3: TGCAGTGCTAGACCTAGCGGGAAAGAGACCCAGTACTTC. It is translated as CSARPSGKETQYF.

The V call is TRBV20-1, the J call TRBJ2-2, with D possibly TRBD1 on 6 matching bases. V lost 6 bases, J lost 1 base, and 9 bases lay in between. In germline, CDR1 is DFQATT, CDR2 SNEGSKA (reference sequence). The CDR3 sequence is 13 residues long. The CDR3 loop reads CSARTENTGELFF. The CDR3, as DNA: TGCAGTGCCAGGACAGAGAACACCGGGGAGCTGTTTTTT.

In this sample, this clonotype turned up many times. The chain couples TRBV6-5 to TRBJ2-7, with 8 bases identical to TRBD2. The CDR3 is made up of 14 amino acids. Germline CDR1 reads MNHEY; CDR2 reads SVGAGI. The J segment lost 4 bases and the V segment lost 6 bases, leaving 8 bases of the junction unmatched. This chain's CDR3 is CASSPRGGPYEQYF. The CDR3 DNA reads TGTGCCAGCAGCCCTCGCGGGGGGCCTTACGAGCAGTACTTC.

This clonotype was picked up a small number of times. The rearrangement joins TRBV30 to TRBJ2-3; 12 bases match TRBD2. The CDR3 consists of 18 residues. Germline V gene lookup returns CDR1 GTSNPN and CDR2 SVGIG (reference sequence). V was clipped by 1 base and J by 0 bases; unmatched bases: 8. The DNA of the CDR3 is TGTGCCTGGAGTGACGCCTCCGGACTAGCGGGGAGCACAGATACGCAGTATTTT. This translates into CAWSDASGLAGSTDTQYF.

V usage is TRBV24-1 and J usage is TRBJ2-5, with D unclear. The V gene's germline CDR1 is KGHDR and CDR2 SFDVKD. This CDR3 comprises 14 residues. V was cut by 3 bases and J by 0 bases, with 7 bases left in between. For the CDR3, the DNA is TGTGCCACCAGTGATCGGTCAGACCAAGAGACCCAGTACTTC. It codes for CATSDRSDQETQYF.

This chain uses TRBV7-2 with TRBJ2-7; D tentatively reads TRBD1 or TRBD2 (6 bases each). V lost 5 bases to trimming and J lost 7 bases, with 18 bases between them. This CDR3 has 14 amino acids. Germline CDR1 is SGHTA and CDR2 is FQGNSA. The DNA of the CDR3 is TGTGCCAGCAGCCCAGCGTGGGGGGCCGGGGAGCAGTACTTC. Protein: CASSPAWGAGEQYF.

This clonotype was observed a few times. J is TRBJ2-1 and V is TRBV7-8; 8 positions agree with TRBD2. CDR3 length: 16 residues. Losses at the gene ends were 3 bases for V and 3 bases for J; bases not matched to a gene: 7. CDR1 SGHVS and CDR2 FQNEAQ come from the germline V gene. The CDR3: CASSLRGAGGYNEQFF. CDR3 bases: TGTGCCAGCAGCTTGCGAGGGGCGGGGGGCTACAATGAGCAGTTCTTC.

This clonotype came up a few times. J is TRBJ2-5 and V is TRBV5-4; 9 bases map to TRBD2. From germline, CDR1 is SGHNT and CDR2 YYREEE (reference sequence). CDR3 size: 15 residues. J lost 5 bases, V lost 5 bases, and 10 bases had no gene match. This chain's CDR3 is CASSRSGTSYETQYF. In nucleotides, the CDR3 is TGTGCCAGCAGTAGATCCGGGACTAGCTATGAGACCCAGTACTTC.

The J gene is TRBJ1-3, the V gene TRBV4-3, with unresolved D. The CDR3 loop spans 16 amino acids. Germline-derived CDR1 and CDR2 are LGHNA and YSLEER. Trimming took off 0 bases at V and 0 bases at J, with 9 bases between the two ends. Here the CDR3 reads CASSQDPGHSGNTIYF. CDR3 coding DNA: TGCGCCAGCAGCCAAGATCCGGGTCACTCTGGAAACACCATATATTTT.

This clonotype has just a few counts. The CDR3 is CASSLATGVGYTF. The CDR3 DNA is TGTGCCAGCAGCTTGGCCACAGGGGTCGGCTACACCTTC. V and J are TRBV5-6 and TRBJ1-2; 7 nucleotides agree with TRBD1. The CDR3 runs 13 residues. Germline values: CDR1 SGHDT, CDR2 YYEEEE. J gave up 8 bases and V 0 bases, and 4 bases lay outside the gene matches.